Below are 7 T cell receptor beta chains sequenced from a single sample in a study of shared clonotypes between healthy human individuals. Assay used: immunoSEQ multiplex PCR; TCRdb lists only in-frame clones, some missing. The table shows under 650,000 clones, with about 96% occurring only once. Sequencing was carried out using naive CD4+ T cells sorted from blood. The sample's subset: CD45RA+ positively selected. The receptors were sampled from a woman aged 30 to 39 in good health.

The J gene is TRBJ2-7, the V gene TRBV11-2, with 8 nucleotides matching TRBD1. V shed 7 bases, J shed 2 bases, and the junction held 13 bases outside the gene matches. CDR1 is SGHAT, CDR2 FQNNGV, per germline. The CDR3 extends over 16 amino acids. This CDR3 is CASTKIRGPNPYEQYF. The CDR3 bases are TGTGCCAGCACCAAAATCAGGGGGCCGAATCCCTACGAGCAGTACTTC.

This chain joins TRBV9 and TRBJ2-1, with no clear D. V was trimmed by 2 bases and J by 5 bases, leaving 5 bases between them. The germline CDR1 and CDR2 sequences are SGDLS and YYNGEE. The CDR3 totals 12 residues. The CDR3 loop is CASSVSNNEQFF. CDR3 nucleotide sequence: TGTGCCAGCAGCGTCTCGAACAATGAGCAGTTCTTC.

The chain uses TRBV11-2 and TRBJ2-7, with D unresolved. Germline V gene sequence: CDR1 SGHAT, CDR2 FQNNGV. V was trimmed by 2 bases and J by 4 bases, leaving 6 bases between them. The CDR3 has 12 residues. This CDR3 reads CASSLSRYEQYF. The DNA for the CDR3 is TGTGCCAGCAGCTTATCTCGTTACGAGCAGTACTTC. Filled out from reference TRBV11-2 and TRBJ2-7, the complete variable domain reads EAGVAQSPRYKIIEKRQSVAFWCNPISGHATLYWYQQILGQGPKLLIQFQNNGVVDDSQLPKDRFSAERLKGVDSTLKIQPAKLEDSAVYLCASSLSRYEQYFGPGTRLTVT.

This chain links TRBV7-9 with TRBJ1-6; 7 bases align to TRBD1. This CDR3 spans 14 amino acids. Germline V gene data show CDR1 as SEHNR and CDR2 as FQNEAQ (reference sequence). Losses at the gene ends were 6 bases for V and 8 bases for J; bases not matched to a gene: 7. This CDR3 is CASRRDREYSPLHF. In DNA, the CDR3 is TGTGCCAGCAGGCGCGACAGGGAGTATTCACCCCTCCACTTT.

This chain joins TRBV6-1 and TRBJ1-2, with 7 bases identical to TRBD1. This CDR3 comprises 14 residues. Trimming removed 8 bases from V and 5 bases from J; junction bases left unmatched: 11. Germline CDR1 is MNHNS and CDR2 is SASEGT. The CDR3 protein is CASGSGTARYGYTF. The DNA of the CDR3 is TGTGCCAGCGGATCCGGGACAGCGAGGTATGGCTACACCTTC.

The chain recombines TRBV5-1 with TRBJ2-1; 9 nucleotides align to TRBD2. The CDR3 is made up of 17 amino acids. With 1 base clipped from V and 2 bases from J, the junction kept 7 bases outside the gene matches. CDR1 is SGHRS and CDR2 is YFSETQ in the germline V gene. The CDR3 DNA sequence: TGCGCCAGCAGCTTGAGGGCGGGAGGGGGGCCCTACAATGAGCAGTTCTTC. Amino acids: CASSLRAGGGPYNEQFF.

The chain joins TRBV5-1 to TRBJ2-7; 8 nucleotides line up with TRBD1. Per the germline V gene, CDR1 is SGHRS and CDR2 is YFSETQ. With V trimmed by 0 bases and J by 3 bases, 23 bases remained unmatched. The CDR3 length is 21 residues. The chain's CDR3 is CASSLDRRETPTGVDGYEQYF. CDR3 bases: TGCGCCAGCAGCTTGGATCGCCGGGAGACGCCGACAGGGGTTGATGGCTACGAGCAGTACTTC.